Listed here are 24 T cell receptor beta chains from one sample, sequenced in a study of shared clonotypes between healthy human individuals. The repertoire was sequenced with immunoSEQ multiplex PCR; TCRdb's copy has only in-frame clones and lacks some. The table lists about 470,000 clones, about 85% of them singletons. Sequenced material: PBMCs. The receptor source for this set is a woman aged 40-49 years in good health. Some clones in this sample may be carry-over from other donors' samples.

Ten or more counts support this clone. V usage is TRBV5-1 and J usage is TRBJ2-1, with a tentative D call TRBD2 (6 bases). V shed 1 base and J shed 4 bases, with 9 bases lying between them. Germline V gene data show CDR1 as SGHRS and CDR2 as YFSETQ. This CDR3 is built from 14 residues. The CDR3 here is CASSLLARYNEQFF. The CDR3 DNA follows: TGCGCCAGCAGCTTGCTAGCGCGATACAATGAGCAGTTCTTC.

This chain connects TRBV30 to TRBJ2-2, with 7 bases that match TRBD1. CDR1 is GTSNPN, CDR2 SVGIG, per germline (reference sequence). The J segment lost 5 bases and the V segment lost 0 bases, leaving 6 bases of the junction unmatched. CDR3 length: 15 residues. The CDR3 loop reads CAWSVTGARTGELFF. The CDR3 region has the DNA TGTGCCTGGAGTGTTACAGGGGCGCGGACCGGGGAGCTGTTTTTT.

The rearrangement uses TRBV5-4 and TRBJ2-1, with 12 bases fitting TRBD2. Germline V lookup: CDR1 SGHNT, CDR2 YYREEE (reference sequence). The junction had 6 bases not matched to a gene; V was cut back by 4 bases and J by 7 bases. The CDR3 loop spans 15 amino acids. CDR3 DNA: TGTGCCAGCAGCCTGACTAGCGGGAGAGAAAATGAGCAGTTCTTC. Amino acids: CASSLTSGRENEQFF.

The J gene is TRBJ2-5, the V gene TRBV7-9; 8 bases map to TRBD1. The V and J ends lost 6 bases and 1 base, in that order; junction bases with no gene match: 4. The CDR3 loop spans 14 amino acids. Per the germline V gene, CDR1 is SEHNR and CDR2 is FQNEAQ (reference sequence). CDR3 residues: CASSYTGGQETQYF. DNA for the CDR3: TGTGCCAGCAGTTATACAGGGGGCCAAGAGACCCAGTACTTC.

The rearrangement joins TRBV7-9 to TRBJ2-3; D ambiguous. The CDR3 has 12 residues. CDR1 and CDR2 (germline): SEHNR, FQNEAQ (reference sequence). Trimming removed 4 bases at V and 6 bases at J, with 8 bases between. CDR3 in amino acids: CASSSTIDTQYF. The CDR3 DNA reads TGTGCCAGCAGCTCGACAATTGATACGCAGTATTTT.

Details on this clone: This likely reflects a read error, since a far larger clone is one base away. The V and J genes are TRBV1 and TRBJ1-1; the D call in the table, TRBD1, was not verified against the DNA. TRBV1 is marked as a pseudogene. This CDR3 is 15 amino acids long. CDR3 protein: CTSSQEDRESTEAFF. DNA of the CDR3: TGCACCAGCAGCCAAGAAGACAGGGAGAGCACTGAAGCTTTCTTT.

This chain connects TRBV6-6 to TRBJ1-2, with TRBD1 as a possible D gene (5 bases). Germline V gene sequence: CDR1 MNHNY, CDR2 SVGAGI (reference sequence). Trimming pared 7 bases from V and 8 bases from J, leaving 17 bases between. The CDR3 length is 13 residues. CDR3 protein: CASTSGTQGGYTF. CDR3 sequence (DNA): TGTGCCAGCACCTCCGGGACTCAAGGCGGCTACACCTTC.

The J gene is TRBJ1-2, the V gene TRBV18; possible D gene TRBD1, 5 bases. Between the trimmed V and J ends, which lost 4 bases and 2 bases, there was a span of 11 bases. Germline V lookup: CDR1 KGHSH, CDR2 LQKENI. The CDR3 is made up of 14 amino acids. The CDR3 DNA reads as TGTGCCAGCTCACACAGCAGGGACAACTATGGCTACACCTTC. It is translated as CASSHSRDNYGYTF.

The rearrangement links TRBV28 to TRBJ2-2, with D unresolved. CDR3 length: 14 residues. Germline CDR1 is MDHEN and CDR2 is SYDVKM. V lost 7 bases and J lost 6, with 15 bases in between. In DNA form, the CDR3 reads TGTGCCAGCATATCCTCAGGCGTCCCCGGGGAGCTGTTTTTT. This translates into CASISSGVPGELFF. Based on the CDR3 plus reference TRBV28 and TRBJ2-2, the full variable domain is DVKVTQSSRYLVKRTGEKVFLECVQDMDHENMFWYRQDPGLGLRLIYFSYDVKMKEKGDIPEGYSVSREKKERFSLILESASTNQTSMYLCASISSGVPGELFFGEGSRLTVL.

The chain links TRBV7-2 to TRBJ1-5, with D tentatively TRBD1 (5 bases). The CDR3 spans 15 residues. Germline CDR1 SGHTA, CDR2 FQGNSA. The germline V and J ends were trimmed by 4 bases and 3 bases, with 13 bases remaining between them. The CDR3 coding sequence is TGTGCCAGCAGCTGGTTTAGGGACCCCAATCAGCCCCAGCATTTT. Translated: CASSWFRDPNQPQHF.

The V gene is TRBV2, the J gene TRBJ2-7, with D perhaps TRBD1 (6 bases). CDR3 length: 15 amino acids. CDR1 is SNHLY, CDR2 FYNNEI, per germline. The ends were cut back, 5 bases at V and 4 bases at J, with 18 bases in the middle. Written as DNA, the CDR3 is TGTGCCAGCAGTATTATTCCGGGACAACTTTACGAGCAGTACTTC. Translation: CASSIIPGQLYEQYF.

The rearrangement uses TRBV28 and TRBJ2-2, with D unresolved. The germline V gene encodes CDR1 MDHEN and CDR2 SYDVKM. The length of the CDR3 is 15 residues. The V end lost 3 bases, the J end lost 1 base, and 9 bases lay between the germline ends. The CDR3: CASSFGSENTGELFF. CDR3 DNA: TGTGCCAGCAGTTTTGGATCGGAGAACACCGGGGAGCTGTTTTTT. Supplemented by reference TRBV28 and TRBJ2-2, the full variable domain reads DVKVTQSSRYLVKRTGEKVFLECVQDMDHENMFWYRQDPGLGLRLIYFSYDVKMKEKGDIPEGYSVSREKKERFSLILESASTNQTSMYLCASSFGSENTGELFFGEGSRLTVL.

The chain combines TRBV28 with TRBJ2-7; D might be TRBD1 (6 bases). CDR3 length: 14 residues. Trimming took off 6 bases at V and 3 bases at J, with 15 bases between the two ends. The V gene's germline CDR1 is MDHEN and CDR2 SYDVKM. CDR3 loop: CASRPPQGRYEQYF. CDR3 in DNA: TGTGCCAGCAGGCCCCCGCAGGGGCGCTACGAGCAGTACTTC.

The chain carries TRBV14 and TRBJ2-3; D possibly uses TRBD1 or TRBD2 (5 bases each). This CDR3 is built from 13 residues. Germline-derived CDR1 and CDR2 are SGHDN and FVKESK. Trimming removed 6 bases at V and 6 bases at J, with 13 bases between. The CDR3 sequence: CASSLRGVDTQYF. CDR3 bases: TGTGCCAGCAGTCTGCGAGGGGTGGATACGCAGTATTTT.

The J gene is TRBJ2-7, the V gene TRBV4-3; 8 nucleotides line up with TRBD1. Germline values: CDR1 LGHNA, CDR2 YSLEER. J was trimmed by 2 bases and V by 2 bases; bases with no gene match: 5. This CDR3 has 15 amino acids. In DNA form, the CDR3 reads TGCGCCAGCAGCCAACTCCCGGGACAGGCCTACGAGCAGTACTTC. It encodes CASSQLPGQAYEQYF.

This rearrangement joins TRBV4-1 to TRBJ2-1; 12 bases are a match to TRBD2. The junction had 9 bases not matched to a gene; V was cut back by 3 bases and J by 9 bases. The germline gives CDR1 MGHRA, CDR2 YSYEKL. This CDR3 is 16 amino acids long. DNA for the CDR3: TGCGCCAGCAGCCAGATCCTAGCGGGAGGGGTCACTGAGCAGTTCTTC. Translation gives CASSQILAGGVTEQFF.

This clone was observed at least ten times. This sequence joins TRBV19 and TRBJ2-4; the D is unclear. Germline values: CDR1 LNHDA, CDR2 SQIVND (reference sequence). V lost 3 bases, J lost 9 bases, and 6 bases lay in between. The CDR3 has 11 amino acids. The CDR3 region has the DNA TGTGCCAGTAGTATCATGGGCATTCAGTACTTC. Its translation: CASSIMGIQYF.

V usage is TRBV19 and J usage is TRBJ2-1; TRBD2 agrees at 12 bases. Germline V lookup: CDR1 LNHDA, CDR2 SQIVND (reference sequence). This CDR3 comprises 14 residues. With 4 bases clipped from V and 7 bases from J, the junction kept 2 bases outside the gene matches. This chain's CDR3 is CASSRLAGVNEQFF. CDR3 in DNA: TGTGCCAGTAGTAGACTAGCGGGAGTAAATGAGCAGTTCTTC.

The chain carries TRBV11-1 and TRBJ2-5; 7 bases agree with TRBD2. Trimming at V came to 3 bases and at J to 7 bases, leaving 2 bases not matched to a gene. The germline CDR1 and CDR2 sequences are SGHAT and FQDESV (reference sequence). This CDR3 has 12 amino acids. CDR3 in amino acids: CASSFPGGTQYF. CDR3 bases: TGTGCCAGCAGCTTCCCGGGGGGGACCCAGTACTTC.

This clone was detected a few times. The CDR3 sequence is CASIPGLAGRPDTQYF. The CDR3, as DNA: TGTGCCAGTATCCCAGGACTAGCGGGACGGCCAGATACGCAGTATTTT. The rearrangement links TRBV19 to TRBJ2-3; 12 nucleotides align to TRBD2. With 7 bases clipped from V and 4 bases from J, the junction kept 9 bases outside the gene matches. This CDR3 region has 16 residues. The germline V gene has CDR1 LNHDA and CDR2 SQIVND (reference sequence).

The J gene is TRBJ1-3, the V gene TRBV7-2; possible D gene TRBD1, 5 bases. The CDR3 runs to 14 residues. The V end was cut by 2 bases, the J end by 6 bases, with 11 bases between. The germline CDR1 and CDR2 sequences are SGHTA and FQGNSA. The CDR3 reads CASSLRQLENTIYF. DNA for the CDR3: TGTGCCAGCAGCTTACGACAGCTCGAAAACACCATATATTTT.

V is TRBV30 and J is TRBJ2-2; tentative D call: TRBD2 (5 bases). Germline V gene sequence: CDR1 GTSNPN, CDR2 SVGIG (reference sequence). The CDR3 loop spans 16 amino acids. V was clipped by 0 bases and J by 1 base, with 12 bases between them. The CDR3 region has the DNA TGTGCCTGGAGTGTACTGCGGGCGGTGAACACCGGGGAGCTGTTTTTT. Translating gives CAWSVLRAVNTGELFF. The full variable domain, completed using reference TRBV30 and TRBJ2-2, is SQTIHQWPATLVQPVGSPLSLECTVEGTSNPNLYWYRQAAGRGLQLLFYSVGIGQISSEVPQNLSASRPQDRQFILSSKKLLLSDSGFYLCAWSVLRAVNTGELFFGEGSRLTVL.

The chain combines TRBV18 with TRBJ2-7, with 8 bases identical to TRBD1. V lost 5 bases to trimming and J lost 6 bases; unmatched junction nucleotides: 6. In germline, CDR1 is KGHSH, CDR2 LQKENI. This CDR3 is 13 amino acids long. The chain's CDR3 is CASSASGGREQYF. The CDR3 region has the DNA TGTGCCAGCTCAGCCTCAGGGGGCCGCGAGCAGTACTTC.

The genes are TRBV29-1 and TRBJ2-5; D remains ambiguous. The CDR3 loop spans 16 amino acids. The germline V gene has CDR1 SQVTM and CDR2 ANQGSEA. The V gene lost 5 bases and the J gene lost 4 bases, with 23 bases spanning the gap. CDR3 region: CSVSTVLATPGETQYF. The CDR3 DNA follows: TGCAGCGTTAGTACGGTTTTAGCCACCCCGGGAGAGACCCAGTACTTC.